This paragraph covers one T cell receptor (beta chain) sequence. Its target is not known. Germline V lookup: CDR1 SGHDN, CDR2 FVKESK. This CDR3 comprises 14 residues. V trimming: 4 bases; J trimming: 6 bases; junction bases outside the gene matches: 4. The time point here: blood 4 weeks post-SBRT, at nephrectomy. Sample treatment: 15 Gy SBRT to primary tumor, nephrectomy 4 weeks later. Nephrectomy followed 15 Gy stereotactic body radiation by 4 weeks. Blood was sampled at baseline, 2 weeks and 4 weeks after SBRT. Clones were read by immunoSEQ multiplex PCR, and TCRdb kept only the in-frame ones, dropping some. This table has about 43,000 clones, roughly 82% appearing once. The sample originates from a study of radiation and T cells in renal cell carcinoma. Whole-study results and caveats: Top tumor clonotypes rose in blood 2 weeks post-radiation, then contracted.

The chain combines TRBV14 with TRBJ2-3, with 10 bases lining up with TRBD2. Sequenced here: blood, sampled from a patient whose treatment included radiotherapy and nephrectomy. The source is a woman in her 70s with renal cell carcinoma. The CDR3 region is CASSPRTSGDTQYF. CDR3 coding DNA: TGTGCCAGCAGCCCTAGGACTAGCGGTGATACGCAGTATTTT.